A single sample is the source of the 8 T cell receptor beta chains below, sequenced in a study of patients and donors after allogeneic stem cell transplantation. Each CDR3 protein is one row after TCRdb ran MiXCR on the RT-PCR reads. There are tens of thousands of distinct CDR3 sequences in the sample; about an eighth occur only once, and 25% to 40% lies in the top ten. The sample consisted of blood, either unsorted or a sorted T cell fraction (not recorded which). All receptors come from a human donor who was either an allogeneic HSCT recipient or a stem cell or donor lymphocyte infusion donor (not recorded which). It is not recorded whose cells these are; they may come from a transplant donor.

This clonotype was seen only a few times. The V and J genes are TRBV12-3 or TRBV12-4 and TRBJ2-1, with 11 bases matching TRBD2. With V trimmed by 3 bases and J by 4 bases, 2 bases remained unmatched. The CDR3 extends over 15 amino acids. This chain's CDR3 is CASSFSSGGYNEQFF. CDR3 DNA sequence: TGTGCCAGCAGTTTTTCTAGCGGGGGGTACAATGAGCAGTTCTTC.

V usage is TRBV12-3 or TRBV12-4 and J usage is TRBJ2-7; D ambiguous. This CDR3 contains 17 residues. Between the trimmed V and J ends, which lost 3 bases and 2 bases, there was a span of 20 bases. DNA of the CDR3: TGTGCCAGCAGTTTCGGACGACCGACTGGACCCACCTACGAGCAGTACTTC. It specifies CASSFGRPTGPTYEQYF.

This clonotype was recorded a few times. The CDR3: CASSLWTGGSRKLFF. CDR3 bases: TGTGCCAGCAGTTTATGGACGGGAGGGTCCCGAAAACTGTTTTTT. This chain links TRBV27 with TRBJ1-4; no definite D call. The V gene's germline CDR1 is MNHEY and CDR2 SMNVEV (reference sequence). CDR3 length equals 15 residues. The V gene lost 1 base and the J gene lost 10 bases, with 16 bases spanning the gap.

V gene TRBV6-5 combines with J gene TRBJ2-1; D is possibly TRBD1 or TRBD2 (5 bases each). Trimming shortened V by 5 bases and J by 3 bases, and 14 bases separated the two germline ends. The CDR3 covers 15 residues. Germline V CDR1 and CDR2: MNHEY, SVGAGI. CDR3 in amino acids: CASSLRDGFYNEQFF. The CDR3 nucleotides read TGTGCCAGCAGTCTCCGGGACGGTTTCTACAATGAGCAGTTCTTC.

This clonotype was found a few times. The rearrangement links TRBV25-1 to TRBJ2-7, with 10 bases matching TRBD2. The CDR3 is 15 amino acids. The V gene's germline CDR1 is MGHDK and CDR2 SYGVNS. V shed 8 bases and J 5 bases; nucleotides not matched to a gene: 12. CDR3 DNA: TGTGCCAGCGGATCCTCTAGCGGGAGTTTCCACGAGCAGTACTTC. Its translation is CASGSSSGSFHEQYF.

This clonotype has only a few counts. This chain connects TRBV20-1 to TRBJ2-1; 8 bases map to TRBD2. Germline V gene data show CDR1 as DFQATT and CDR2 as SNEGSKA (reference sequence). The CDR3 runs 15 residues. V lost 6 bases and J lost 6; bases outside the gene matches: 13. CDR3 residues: CSAYDPAGAPNEQFF. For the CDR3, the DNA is TGCAGTGCGTATGATCCAGCGGGAGCCCCCAATGAGCAGTTCTTC.

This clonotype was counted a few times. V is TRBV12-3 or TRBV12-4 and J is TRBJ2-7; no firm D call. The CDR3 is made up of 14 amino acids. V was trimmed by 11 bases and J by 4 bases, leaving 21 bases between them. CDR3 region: CASGKASLPYEQYF. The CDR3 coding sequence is TGTGCCTCCGGAAAAGCGAGCCTCCCTTACGAGCAGTACTTC.

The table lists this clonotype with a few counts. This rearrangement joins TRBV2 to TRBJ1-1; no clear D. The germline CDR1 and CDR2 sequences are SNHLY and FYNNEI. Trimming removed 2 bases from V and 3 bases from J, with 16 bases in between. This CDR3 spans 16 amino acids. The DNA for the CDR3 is TGTGCCAGCAGTGAACGCCCCTTATGGGGTGACACTGAAGCTTTCTTT. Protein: CASSERPLWGDTEAFF.